What follows are 15 T cell receptor beta chains derived from one specimen sequenced in a study of blood T cell repertoires in COVID-19. Produced via immunoSEQ multiplex PCR; TCRdb's table is partial and in-frame only. Among 200,000 to 250,000 clones listed, around four fifths were seen once. The sequenced material came from peripheral blood. These receptors all come from a woman aged 50 to 65 with active or convalescent COVID-19.

The V and J genes are TRBV4-1 and TRBJ1-2, with D possibly TRBD1 on 5 matching bases. This CDR3 comprises 17 residues. The V gene lost 1 base and the J gene lost 7 bases, with 22 bases spanning the gap. Germline CDR1 is MGHRA and CDR2 is YSYEKL. Here the CDR3 reads CASSQGVGVTGFSGYTF. The CDR3 region has the DNA TGCGCCAGCAGCCAAGGGGTAGGGGTCACTGGTTTTTCTGGCTACACCTTC.

This sequence joins TRBV7-2 and TRBJ2-5; D is undetermined. Germline lookup yields CDR1 SGHTA and CDR2 FQGNSA. The CDR3 length is 14 residues. V dropped 4 bases and J dropped 5 bases, with 14 bases sitting between them. The CDR3 sequence is CASSSQVLGETQYF. The CDR3 nucleotides read TGTGCCAGCAGCTCCCAGGTCCTTGGGGAGACCCAGTACTTC.

About this clone itself: Other DNA sequences in this sample translate to the same CDR3. The gene calls are TRBV29-1 and TRBJ2-5; TRBD1 might be the D (5 bases). The CDR3 runs 12 residues. Per the germline V gene, CDR1 is SQVTM and CDR2 is ANQGSEA. The germline V and J ends were trimmed by 7 bases and 1 base, with 10 bases remaining between them. The CDR3 reads CSGLTGQETQYF. The DNA for the CDR3 is TGCAGCGGATTAACAGGCCAAGAGACCCAGTACTTC.

The gene calls are TRBV28 and TRBJ1-3; D remains ambiguous. Germline loops: CDR1 MDHEN, CDR2 SYDVKM. The CDR3 loop spans 14 amino acids. The germline V and J ends were trimmed by 4 bases and 1 base, with 8 bases remaining between them. CDR3 nucleotide sequence: TGTGCCAGCAGTTCCACGGGATCTGGAAACACCATATATTTT. Its translation: CASSSTGSGNTIYF.

This rearrangement joins TRBV6-2 or TRBV6-3 to TRBJ1-2; D is uncertain. Between the trimmed V and J ends, which lost 5 bases and 0 bases, there was a span of 10 bases. Germline V gene lookup returns CDR1 MNHEY and CDR2 SVGEGT. The CDR3 contains 14 residues. CDR3 residues: CASSPLTPNYGYTF. CDR3 in DNA: TGTGCCAGCAGTCCGCTGACTCCTAACTATGGCTACACCTTC.

A few counts support this clone. The sample carries other DNA sequences with the same CDR3. V and J are TRBV27 and TRBJ1-5; maybe TRBD1 (6 bases). Between the trimmed V and J ends, which lost 8 bases and 4 bases, there was a span of 15 bases. Germline values: CDR1 MNHEY, CDR2 SMNVEV (reference sequence). CDR3 length: 14 residues. The CDR3 loop reads CASRSNRANQPQHF. The DNA of the CDR3 is TGTGCCAGCCGGTCGAACAGGGCAAATCAGCCCCAGCATTTT.

V usage is TRBV12-3 or TRBV12-4 and J usage is TRBJ2-3; the D is unclear. Trimming left V 3 bases short and J 6 bases short, with 10 bases between. The CDR3 is 13 amino acids. CDR3 amino acids: CASSFDLIDTQYF. The CDR3 bases are TGTGCCAGCAGTTTCGATCTAATCGATACGCAGTATTTT.

The chain carries TRBV19 and TRBJ2-1; TRBD2 agrees at 11 bases. Germline assignment: CDR1 LNHDA and CDR2 SQIVND (reference sequence). J was trimmed by 3 bases and V by 5 bases; bases with no gene match: 9. This CDR3 contains 17 residues. The CDR3 sequence: CASSLTTSGTHYNEQFF. The CDR3 bases are TGTGCCAGTAGTTTAACGACTAGCGGGACGCACTACAATGAGCAGTTCTTC.

The V call is TRBV15, the J call TRBJ2-4, with D perhaps matching TRBD2 (6 bases). Germline V lookup: CDR1 LNHNV, CDR2 YYDKDF (reference sequence). Deletions cut 0 bases from V and 0 bases from J, with 12 bases between. The CDR3 is 17 amino acids. The CDR3 protein is CATSRELGGAAKNIQYF. The CDR3 DNA sequence: TGTGCCACCAGCAGAGAGTTGGGGGGAGCAGCCAAAAACATTCAGTACTTC.

V usage is TRBV5-1 and J usage is TRBJ1-6; D remains unclear. CDR3 length equals 13 residues. The germline V and J ends were trimmed by 4 bases and 7 bases, with 9 bases remaining between them. Germline-derived CDR1 and CDR2 are SGHRS and YFSETQ. The CDR3 region has the DNA TGCGCCAGCAGCGGCGGGCCAAATTCACCCCTCCACTTT. Protein: CASSGGPNSPLHF.

This sequence joins TRBV5-8 and TRBJ1-1; no reliable D call. V lost 3 bases and J lost 4, with 16 bases in between. From germline, CDR1 is SGHTS and CDR2 YDEGEE. The length of the CDR3 is 15 residues. CDR3 nucleotides: TGTGCCAGCAGCTGGCGGGTCGCCGCTGGCACTGAAGCTTTCTTT. Translating gives CASSWRVAAGTEAFF.

The V and J genes are TRBV29-1 and TRBJ2-2, with 9 bases fitting TRBD2. The germline gives CDR1 SQVTM, CDR2 ANQGSEA. With V trimmed by 7 bases and J by 7 bases, 4 bases remained unmatched. This CDR3 contains 12 residues. Written as DNA, the CDR3 is TGCAGCGCCGCGGGGGGGAGCGGGGAGCTGTTTTTT. Its translation: CSAAGGSGELFF.

The V call is TRBV6-5, the J call TRBJ1-6; D gene ambiguous. V lost 8 bases and J 7 bases, leaving 15 bases between the germline ends. The CDR3 has 14 residues. Germline assignment: CDR1 MNHEY and CDR2 SVGAGI. CDR3 nucleotides: TGTGCCAGCGGCCGGGATGTGGGGAATTCACCCCTCCACTTT. Translation: CASGRDVGNSPLHF.

The rearrangement links TRBV29-1 to TRBJ2-2, with 8 bases lining up with TRBD1. Trimming cost V 6 bases and J 8 bases; bases outside gene matches: 11. The CDR3 spans 14 residues. CDR1 and CDR2 from the germline V gene are SQVTM and ANQGSEA. The CDR3 DNA reads TGCAGCGTCGTCGGACAGGGAGATAAAGGGGAGCTGTTTTTT. It translates to CSVVGQGDKGELFF.

CDR3 nucleotide sequence: TGTGCCAGCAGTCCTGGCTCTCCCGCCTTAGGGGCAGCCGCTGAAGCTTTCTTT. As protein: CASSPGSPALGAAAEAFF. The chain employs TRBV6-6 and TRBJ1-1, with D possibly matching TRBD1 (5 bases). This CDR3 region has 18 residues. V lost 5 bases, J lost 6 bases, and 28 bases lay in between. CDR1 MNHNY and CDR2 SVGAGI come from the germline V gene (reference sequence).